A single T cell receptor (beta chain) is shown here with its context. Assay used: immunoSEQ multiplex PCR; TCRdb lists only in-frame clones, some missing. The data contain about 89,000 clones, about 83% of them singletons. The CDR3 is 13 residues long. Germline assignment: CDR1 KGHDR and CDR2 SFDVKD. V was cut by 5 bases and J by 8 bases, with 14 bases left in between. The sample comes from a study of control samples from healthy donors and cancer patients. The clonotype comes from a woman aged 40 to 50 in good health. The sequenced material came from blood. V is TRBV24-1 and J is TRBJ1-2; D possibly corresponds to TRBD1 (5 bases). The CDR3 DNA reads TGTGCCACCAGTGTCCCGGGACTTGAAGGCTACACCTTC. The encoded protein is CATSVPGLEGYTF.